This T cell receptor beta chain stems from a study of molecular identifiers for immune sequencing clone quantification. Ten or more counts support this clonotype. The J segment lost 4 bases and the V segment lost 6 bases, leaving 9 bases of the junction unmatched. The CDR3 loop spans 14 amino acids. Germline loops: CDR1 MNHEY, CDR2 SVGEGT. From the PCR reads, TCRdb called clonotypes with MiXCR, one entry per CDR3 protein. The sample has hundreds of thousands of distinct CDR3 sequences, roughly 27% seen once. This sequence joins TRBV6-2 or TRBV6-3 and TRBJ2-7; 7 bases agree with TRBD2. The receptor was derived from a human donor in good health. Some libraries in this study had Jurkat cell RNA spiked in. Sequencing used naive CD8+ T cells from blood, with Jurkat cell RNA spiked in. As to subset: FACS-sorted CD8+CD4-CCR7+CD45RA+ naive T cells. The CDR3 DNA sequence: TGTGCCAGCAGCCCCCCGGCGGGAGTGTACGAGCAGTACTTC. Protein product: CASSPPAGVYEQYF.